The 20 T cell receptor beta chains below all came from one sample that was sequenced in a study of blood T cells in healthy people across ages. Primed by a sample-barcoded 5' primer and a J-beta primer mix, a second PCR proceeded for about 6 to 12 cycles. Each CDR3 protein gets one entry after TCRdb re-called the 5' RACE reads with MiXCR. The profile shows 1,500,000 or so distinct CDR3 sequences, about 42% of them singletons. Sequencing input: blood. The receptors here all came from a young woman in good health.

This clonotype was found a few times. Here the CDR3 DNA reads TGCAGCGTTGAACTCCGCACAGATACGCAGTATTTT. Its protein product is CSVELRTDTQYF. This sequence joins TRBV29-1 and TRBJ2-3, with no clear D. In germline, CDR1 is SQVTM, CDR2 ANQGSEA. Trimming removed 2 bases at V and 1 base at J, with 4 bases between. CDR3 length: 12 amino acids.

The table lists this clonotype with a few counts. This chain connects TRBV7-9 to TRBJ2-1, with TRBD2 matching 8 bases. The CDR3 is made up of 16 amino acids. Looked up from germline, CDR1 is SEHNR and CDR2 is FQNEAQ (reference sequence). V was clipped by 4 bases and J by 4 bases; unmatched bases: 9. CDR3 loop: CASSSARGGSYNEQFF. In DNA, the CDR3 is TGTGCCAGCAGCTCCGCCCGGGGGGGGTCGTACAATGAGCAGTTCTTC.

The chain combines TRBV19 with TRBJ2-1, with TRBD2 matching 8 bases. The junction had 15 bases not matched to a gene; V was cut back by 3 bases and J by 8 bases. The CDR3 length is 17 residues. CDR1 is LNHDA and CDR2 is SQIVND in the germline V gene (reference sequence). CDR3 amino acids: CASSISLAGPLGYEQFF. The CDR3 coding sequence is TGTGCCAGTAGTATCTCCCTAGCGGGCCCCCTTGGCTATGAGCAGTTCTTC.

This chain uses TRBV2 with TRBJ2-2; possible D gene TRBD2, 6 bases. V gave up 5 bases and J gave up 1 base, with 14 bases separating them. The germline V gene encodes CDR1 SNHLY and CDR2 FYNNEI. The CDR3 loop spans 16 amino acids. The CDR3 DNA is TGTGCCAGCAGTCCAGAGGAGGGGCTGAACACCGGGGAGCTGTTTTTT. Residues: CASSPEEGLNTGELFF.

This clonotype has a handful of counts. The chain has TRBV5-1 and TRBJ2-5; TRBD1 might be the D (6 bases). The germline CDR1 and CDR2 sequences are SGHRS and YFSETQ. The CDR3 length is 17 residues. The V end lost 4 bases, the J end lost 7 bases, and 26 bases lay between the germline ends. CDR3 sequence reads: CASSPLTSGSIGGTQYF. The CDR3 bases are TGCGCCAGCAGCCCCCTTACGAGCGGAAGTATAGGGGGGACCCAGTACTTC.

V gene TRBV11-2 combines with J gene TRBJ2-4, with 12 nucleotides matching TRBD2. The V segment lost 4 bases and the J segment 13 bases; nucleotides outside the gene matches: 11. This CDR3 spans 15 amino acids. The germline CDR1 and CDR2 sequences are SGHAT and FQNNGV. CDR3 nucleotide sequence: TGTGCCAGCAGCTGGACTAGCGGGAATAGTAATGAGCAGTACTTC. Translation gives CASSWTSGNSNEQYF.

This clonotype was picked up many times. CDR3 region: CASSQGRRTYGYTF. As DNA, the CDR3 is TGCGCCAGCAGCCAAGGCAGACGGACCTATGGCTACACCTTC. This chain links TRBV4-3 with TRBJ1-2; D is uncertain. The CDR3 is 14 amino acids. CDR1 and CDR2 from the germline V gene are LGHNA and YSLEER. Trimming removed 1 base at V and 4 bases at J, with 10 bases between.

This clonotype showed up just a few times. The chain is built from TRBV20-1 and TRBJ1-5, with D hard to call. Looked up from germline, CDR1 is DFQATT and CDR2 is SNEGSKA (reference sequence). This CDR3 has 14 amino acids. The ends were cut back, 7 bases at V and 4 bases at J, with 17 bases in the middle. The CDR3 here is CSVGGRGGNQPQHF. CDR3 nucleotide sequence: TGCAGTGTAGGCGGACGGGGTGGGAATCAGCCCCAGCATTTT.

V and J are TRBV29-1 and TRBJ1-4; TRBD1 matches 9 bases. V trimming: 5 bases; J trimming: 8 bases; junction bases outside the gene matches: 6. The germline V gene encodes CDR1 SQVTM and CDR2 ANQGSEA. The CDR3 is 13 residues long. CDR3 residues: CSVPGQGGEKLFF. The CDR3 DNA reads as TGCAGCGTTCCGGGACAGGGAGGCGAAAAACTGTTTTTT.

The chain joins TRBV12-3 or TRBV12-4 to TRBJ1-6; TRBD1 agrees at 7 bases. V lost 6 bases and J lost 6; bases outside the gene matches: 11. This CDR3 is built from 16 residues. This chain's CDR3 is CASRPTGLGLNSPLHF. CDR3 nucleotides: TGTGCCAGCAGACCGACAGGGCTCGGTCTTAATTCACCCCTCCACTTT.

V usage is TRBV5-6 and J usage is TRBJ1-1; 7 bases line up with TRBD1. The CDR3 contains 14 residues. CDR1 and CDR2 (germline): SGHDT, YYEEEE. The J segment lost 6 bases and the V segment lost 1 base, leaving 6 bases of the junction unmatched. The CDR3 protein is CASSLTGVVAEAFF. The CDR3 DNA sequence: TGTGCCAGCAGCTTGACAGGGGTGGTCGCTGAAGCTTTCTTT.

This clonotype showed up just a few times. CDR3 DNA: TGTGCCAGCAGCTCAGACAGGGAACCTGACGATGAGCAGTTCTTC. Translating gives CASSSDREPDDEQFF. V is TRBV6-5 and J is TRBJ2-1, with TRBD1 matching 7 bases. This CDR3 spans 15 amino acids. J gave up 8 bases and V 6 bases, and 13 bases lay outside the gene matches. Looked up from germline, CDR1 is MNHEY and CDR2 is SVGAGI.

This rearrangement joins TRBV6-2 or TRBV6-3 to TRBJ2-7; D gene uncertain. The CDR3 has 11 amino acids. V was shortened by 1 base and J by 5 bases, with 3 bases between the two germline ends. Germline lookup yields CDR1 MNHEY and CDR2 SVGEGT. For the CDR3, the DNA is TGTGCCAGCAGTTACTTGGACGAGCAGTACTTC. Translation: CASSYLDEQYF.

This clonotype was counted a single time. The chain links TRBV6-1 to TRBJ2-1; 8 bases map to TRBD1. Germline loops: CDR1 MNHNS, CDR2 SASEGT. This CDR3 is 14 amino acids long. The trim removed 6 bases at V and 10 bases at J, leaving 11 bases unmatched. This CDR3 is CASRDVAGGYEQFF. CDR3 bases: TGTGCCAGCAGGGACGTGGCAGGGGGCTACGAGCAGTTCTTC.

The chain links TRBV4-1 to TRBJ1-4; D not certain. Germline V gene data show CDR1 as MGHRA and CDR2 as YSYEKL. The CDR3 has 17 residues. Trimming stripped 5 bases from V and 5 bases from J, with 21 bases between. Here the CDR3 DNA reads TGCGCCAGCAGCGGCGGGGAGAGTAGGGCAGGAAATGAAAAACTGTTTTTT. Its protein product is CASSGGESRAGNEKLFF.

CDR3 nucleotide sequence: TGCGCCAGCAGCTTGGCCGCGGGGGGGCGTTACGATGAGCAGTTCTTC. It yields the protein CASSLAAGGRYDEQFF. The V gene is TRBV5-1, the J gene TRBJ2-1, with 9 bases fitting TRBD2. From germline, CDR1 is SGHRS and CDR2 YFSETQ. This CDR3 has 16 amino acids. V dropped 0 bases and J dropped 8; count of bases not matched to a gene: 9.

This clonotype was detected only once. This sequence joins TRBV30 and TRBJ1-2, with 8 bases that match TRBD1. The germline gives CDR1 GTSNPN, CDR2 SVGIG (reference sequence). This CDR3 has 11 residues. The chain's CDR3 is CALGTGYGYTF. CDR3 sequence (DNA): TGTGCGCTAGGGACAGGCTATGGCTACACCTTC.

This clonotype was detected a few times. The rearrangement joins TRBV12-3 or TRBV12-4 to TRBJ2-1; D may match TRBD1 or TRBD2 (5 bases each). The CDR3 totals 13 residues. V lost 7 bases and J 4 bases, leaving 11 bases between the germline ends. The DNA for the CDR3 is TGTGCCAGCAACCGGGACGGGTACAATGAGCAGTTCTTC. This gives the protein CASNRDGYNEQFF.

As regards this clonotype: A much larger clone lies one base from this, so it may be a read error. The rearrangement uses TRBV9 and TRBJ2-5; TRBD2 aligns across 7 bases. From germline, CDR1 is SGDLS and CDR2 YYNGEE. The CDR3 sequence is 14 residues long. The DNA for the CDR3 is TGTGCCAACAGCAACCCTAGCGGCCAAGAGACCCAGTACTTC. It specifies CANSNPSGQETQYF. The whole variable domain, filled in from reference TRBV9 and TRBJ2-5, reads DSGVTQTPKHLITATGQRVTLRCSPRSGDLSVYWYQQSLDQGLQFLIQYYNGEERAKGNILERFSAQQFPDLHSELNLSSLELGDSALYFCANSNPSGQETQYFGPGTRLLVL.

V is TRBV7-2 and J is TRBJ1-6; 8 nucleotides line up with TRBD1. Germline CDR1 reads SGHTA; CDR2 reads FQGNSA. V was clipped by 3 bases and J by 5 bases; unmatched bases: 3. The CDR3 sequence is 15 residues long. CDR3 bases: TGTGCCAGCAGCTTCCGACAGGGGAATAATTCACCCCTCCACTTT. Translated, it gives CASSFRQGNNSPLHF. Filled out from reference TRBV7-2 and TRBJ1-6, the complete variable domain reads GAGVSQSPSNKVTEKGKDVELRCDPISGHTALYWYRQSLGQGLEFLIYFQGNSAPDKSGLPSDRFSAERTGGSVSTLTIQRTQQEDSAVYLCASSFRQGNNSPLHFGNGTRLTVT.